Listed below are T cell receptor beta chains from one sample, sequenced in a study of CD8 T cells in ankylosing spondylitis. Via MiXCR, TCRdb re-called the 5' RACE reads, giving one row per CDR3 protein. The sample has some 52,000 distinct CDR3 sequences; approximately 7.4% are singletons. The sample consisted of blood, either unsorted or a sorted T cell fraction (not recorded which). The receptors were sampled from a female donor with ankylosing spondylitis or in good health (not recorded which). The CDR3 runs from the conserved cysteine through the conserved F or W. A D gene is named only where the DNA matches it firmly. Some rows mark clone size as missing; the rest say once, few, many or name a class of expanded clone.

j_call d_call cdr3_length clone_size v_call cdr3_nt cdr3_aa
TRBJ2-1 - 12 many TRBV5-1 TGCGCCAGCAGCCCGGAACACAATGAGCAGTTCTTC CASSPEHNEQFF
TRBJ2-4 - 15 many TRBV20-1 TGCAGTGCTCCTCCGTGGCGGGGCACCAAAAACATTCAGTACTTC CSAPPWRGTKNIQYF
TRBJ2-3 TRBD2 16 many TRBV10-3 TGTGCCATCAGTGCCCCCTCAGCGGGGGTGACAGATACGCAGTATTTT CAISAPSAGVTDTQYF
TRBJ2-2 - 16 many TRBV5-1 TGCGCCAGCAGCTTGTCGGTCAGGGGGGACACCGGGGAGCTGTTTTTT CASSLSVRGDTGELFF
TRBJ1-1 TRBD1 18 many TRBV12-3/TRBV12-4 TGTGCCAGCAGTTCCAGGACAGGGGGGGGACCGATGAACACTGAAGCTTTCTTT CASSSRTGGGPMNTEAFF
TRBJ1-3 TRBD1 12 many TRBV29-1 TGCAGCGTTGAGGGACAGGGAGACACCATATATTTT CSVEGQGDTIYF
TRBJ2-5 - 13 many TRBV2 TGTGCCAGCAGTGTTTGGGTCCAAGAGACCCAGTACTTC CASSVWVQETQYF
TRBJ1-5 - 15 few TRBV5-5 TGTGCCAGCAGCCCGCAGTTCAGGATCGATCAGCCCCAGCATTTT CASSPQFRIDQPQHF
TRBJ2-2 - 16 medium-sized TRBV9 TGTGCCAGCAGCGCTGGACAGCTCTCGAACACCGGGGAGCTGTTTTTT CASSAGQLSNTGELFF
TRBJ2-1 TRBD1 14 many TRBV5-1 TGCGCCAGCAGCTTGGCCAACAGGGGGAATGAGCAGTTCTTC CASSLANRGNEQFF
TRBJ1-5 - 18 - TRBV10-3 TGTACCATCAGTTTTGTCCCCGACGGATGGGGGATGCGTCAGCCCCAGCATTTT CTISFVPDGWGMRQPQHF
TRBJ1-4 TRBD1 16 many TRBV12-3/TRBV12-4 TGTGCCAGCAGTTTCGAGCAGGGGGCAACTAATGAAAAACTGTTTTTT CASSFEQGATNEKLFF
TRBJ1-2 TRBD1 18 few TRBV3-1 TGTGCCACCTCCCAAGAACTTTTCCGGACAGGGGAATATGAGGGCTACACCTTC CATSQELFRTGEYEGYTF
TRBJ2-3 - 13 - TRBV9 TGTGCCAGCAGCTCCTCCCCTGGGGATACGCAGTATTTT CASSSSPGDTQYF
TRBJ2-2 TRBD1 16 few TRBV11-2 TGTGCCAGCAGCTTAGCAGGGGGCGTAAAGTCCGGGGAGCTGTTTTTT CASSLAGGVKSGELFF
TRBJ1-1 - 14 few TRBV5-4 TGTGCCAGCAGCTTCGGTGAAATGGACACTGAAGCTTTCTTT CASSFGEMDTEAFF
TRBJ2-2 - 16 many TRBV7-3 TGTGCCAGCAGCTTAAGAGGGGGGGCTAACACCGGGGAGCTGTTTTTT CASSLRGGANTGELFF
TRBJ1-4 - 13 many TRBV29-1 TGCAGCGTCCGGCCAGCAACTAATGAAAAACTGTTTTTT CSVRPATNEKLFF
TRBJ1-1 TRBD1 14 - TRBV7-9 TGTACCAGCAGCTTAGCCGGGACAGGGCCTGAAGCTTTCTTT CTSSLAGTGPEAFF
TRBJ1-1 - 13 many TRBV5-1 TGCGCCAGCAGCTTGGTGGACGGTACTGAAGCTTTCTTT CASSLVDGTEAFF
TRBJ2-7 - 13 - TRBV5-5 TGTGCCAGCAGCTTGGGTTTTAATTACGAGCAGTACTTC CASSLGFNYEQYF
TRBJ2-3 - 13 many TRBV7-7 TGTGCTAGCAGCCCGGGTCGTACAGATACGCAGTATTTT CASSPGRTDTQYF
TRBJ2-7 - 14 few TRBV5-1 TGCGTCAGCAGCTTAGGACAGCTCCCCTACGAGCAGTACTTC CVSSLGQLPYEQYF
TRBJ2-1 - 12 many TRBV5-5 TGTGCCAGCAGCTTGCCCCCTAATGAGCAGTTCTTC CASSLPPNEQFF
TRBJ1-5 - 15 many TRBV20-1 TGCAGTGCTAGACAAGTGGGGGGGAACAATCAGCCCCAGCATTTT CSARQVGGNNQPQHF
TRBJ2-1 TRBD1 14 - TRBV6-1 TGTGCCAGCTCGGGACAGGGGGAGGCCAATGAGCAGTTCTTC CASSGQGEANEQFF
TRBJ1-6 - 15 many TRBV5-1 TGCGCCAGCAGCTTCGGCAGACCCTATAATTCACCCCTCCACTTT CASSFGRPYNSPLHF
TRBJ2-1 TRBD1 15 many TRBV11-3 TGTGCCAGCAGCCAAGGACAGGGCTCCTACAATGAGCAGTTCTTC CASSQGQGSYNEQFF
TRBJ2-1 TRBD1 17 many TRBV5-1 TGCGCCAGCAGCTTGCGGCCTGGACAGGGCAAATATTGGGAGCAGTTCTTC CASSLRPGQGKYWEQFF
TRBJ1-2 - 14 many TRBV10-3 TGTGCCATCACCACTGGGGGCCCTAACTATGGCTACACCTTC CAITTGGPNYGYTF
TRBJ1-1 - 14 many TRBV5-1 TGCGCCAGCAGCTTGGCCCTGTGGTCAACTGAAGCTTTCTTT CASSLALWSTEAFF
TRBJ2-3 - 16 - TRBV12-3/TRBV12-4 TGTGCCAGCAGCGATAAACAGGGACCCGCAACAGGTACGCAGTATTTT CASSDKQGPATGTQYF
TRBJ2-7 - 14 many TRBV18 TGTGCCAGCTCACCAGGGGAGAACGGCTACGAGCAGTACTTC CASSPGENGYEQYF
TRBJ2-3 - 13 many TRBV7-6 TGTGCCAGCAGCTACGCGGAGCGAGATACGCAGTATTTT CASSYAERDTQYF
TRBJ1-2 TRBD1 19 many TRBV6-2/TRBV6-3 TGTGCCATCAAGATCCGGACAGGGATGGGTATCCCTCCTAACTATGGCTACACCTTC CAIKIRTGMGIPPNYGYTF
TRBJ1-6 TRBD1 14 many TRBV11-3 TGTGCCAGCAGCTTACCCCAGGGGGATTCACCCCTCCACTTT CASSLPQGDSPLHF
TRBJ2-7 - 13 many TRBV6-6 TGTGCCAGCAGTTACTCGTACCTTAACGAGCAGTACTTC CASSYSYLNEQYF
TRBJ2-3 TRBD2 18 many TRBV5-1 TGCGCCAGCAGCTTGGGACTAGCGGGGGGCCTTAGCACAGATACGCAGTATTTT CASSLGLAGGLSTDTQYF
TRBJ2-3 TRBD2 17 many TRBV10-3 TGTGCCATCAGGGGGTTCCTAGCGGGGGAACGCACAGATACGCAGTATTTT CAIRGFLAGERTDTQYF
TRBJ2-1 - 17 many TRBV12-3/TRBV12-4 - CASSSSERRGSFNEQFF
TRBJ2-2 - 14 many TRBV18 TGTGCCAGCTCACGAAGGGACGGGAACGGGGAGCTGTTTTTT CASSRRDGNGELFF
TRBJ1-1 - 13 many TRBV3-1 TGTGCCAGCAACGGAGGGGGAGGCACTGAAGCTTTCTTT CASNGGGGTEAFF
TRBJ1-2 - 15 many TRBV20-1 TGCAGTGCGAACGGGAAGGGAGCGGTCGACTATGGCTACACCTTC CSANGKGAVDYGYTF
TRBJ1-6 TRBD1 16 many TRBV18 TGTGCCAGCTCACCAGAATTGGGACAGGGTAATTCACCCCTCCACTTT CASSPELGQGNSPLHF
TRBJ2-1 - 11 many TRBV20-1 TGCAGTGCTAGCCCCAACTCCGAACAGTTCTTC CSASPNSEQFF
TRBJ1-2 - 15 many TRBV2 TGTGCCAGCAGTGAATTTCGGGGGACGGGATATGGCTACACCTTC CASSEFRGTGYGYTF
TRBJ1-2 - 13 many TRBV10-3 TGTGCCATCAGGGCAGGGGATCAGTGGGGCTACACCTTC CAIRAGDQWGYTF
TRBJ2-2 TRBD2 16 many TRBV12-3/TRBV12-4 TGTGCCAGCAGTTTTTCTGCGGGGGGGTACCCCGGGGAGCTGTTTTTT CASSFSAGGYPGELFF
TRBJ2-1 TRBD2 14 many TRBV27 TGTGCCAGCACCGATGGGGGGGGATACAATGAGCAGTTCTTC CASTDGGGYNEQFF
TRBJ1-2 - 11 many TRBV29-1 TGCAGCGCAGGGAGAGACTATGGCTACACCTTC CSAGRDYGYTF
TRBJ2-2 - 14 many TRBV14 TGTGCCAGCAGACCCGGACGGTACACCGGGGAGCTGTTTTTT CASRPGRYTGELFF